These 3 T cell receptor beta chains were sequenced from one sample in a study of cytomegalovirus exposure and HLA in healthy donors. PCR employed 60 Vbeta and 13 Jbeta primers. Assay used: immunoSEQ multiplex PCR; TCRdb lists only in-frame clones, some missing. The sample holds nearly 80,000 clones, 65% to 85% seen once. The material sequenced was PBMCs. The receptors originated from a woman in her forties in good health and CMV-seropositive.

This sequence joins TRBV2 and TRBJ1-4; D unclear. V lost 1 base and J 4 bases, leaving 7 bases between the germline ends. CDR1 is SNHLY and CDR2 is FYNNEI in the germline V gene. The CDR3 sequence is 14 residues long. The CDR3 here is CASSEGRSNEKLFF. The CDR3 nucleotides read TGTGCCAGCAGTGAAGGTCGGAGTAATGAAAAACTGTTTTTT. Using reference TRBV2 and TRBJ1-4 for the parts outside the CDR3, the full variable domain is EPEVTQTPSHQVTQMGQEVILRCVPISNHLYFYWYRQILGQKVEFLVSFYNNEISEKSEIFDDQFSVERPDGSNFTLKIRSTKLEDSAMYFCASSEGRSNEKLFFGSGTQLSVL.

This clone was seen more than once but under ten times. The genes are TRBV29-1 and TRBJ2-7; possibly TRBD1 for D (6 bases). The CDR3 spans 13 residues. Germline CDR1 is SQVTM and CDR2 is ANQGSEA. V lost 3 bases, J lost 6 bases, and 15 bases lay in between. The DNA for the CDR3 is TGCAGCGTTGAGATTACAGGGTTCTCCGAGCAGTACTTC. Encoded protein: CSVEITGFSEQYF.

The CDR3 sequence: CASSRTSGLNEQFF. CDR3 sequence (DNA): TGTGCCAGCAGTAGGACTAGCGGCCTCAATGAGCAGTTCTTC. The chain recombines TRBV27 with TRBJ2-1; 10 bases map to TRBD2. Germline CDR1 reads MNHEY; CDR2 reads SMNVEV (reference sequence). The V segment lost 5 bases and the J segment 6 bases; nucleotides outside the gene matches: 4. This CDR3 comprises 14 residues.